This entry lists 19 T cell receptor beta chains sequenced from one sample in a study of lymphopenia after photon versus proton radiotherapy (dated by TCRdb to about 2019). Library method: the immunoSEQ multiplex PCR assay. This immuneACCESS table, as held by TCRdb, lists in-frame sequences with V and J called but not all clones. Of the missing ones, under half trace to an unresolved V gene in checked studies; the others have no known cause. Present in this sample are roughly 38,000 clones, 80% to 95% of which were seen just once. In total, the top ten clones hold nearly 15% of the sample. Here the sequenced sample was peripheral blood, taken from a patient treated with photon-based radiotherapy. Receptors originate from a man in his sixties with cholangiocarcinoma.

The V call is TRBV28, the J call TRBJ2-1; D assignment may be TRBD1 or TRBD2 (6 bases each). V gave up 4 bases and J gave up 7 bases, with 20 bases separating them. This CDR3 is 16 amino acids long. The germline CDR1 and CDR2 sequences are MDHEN and SYDVKM. Here the CDR3 DNA reads TGTGCCAGCAGTTCCCCGAGGGTGAGGGGGGAGAATGAGCAGTTCTTC. Its translation: CASSSPRVRGENEQFF.

This sequence joins TRBV28 and TRBJ2-5, with TRBD1 as a possible D gene (5 bases). CDR3 size: 18 residues. V gave up 3 bases and J gave up 1 base, with 21 bases separating them. Germline CDR1 reads MDHEN; CDR2 reads SYDVKM. This CDR3 is CASSFWGQGPSTQETQYF. The CDR3 coding sequence is TGTGCCAGCAGTTTTTGGGGCCAGGGTCCGTCAACCCAAGAGACCCAGTACTTC.

The V gene is TRBV5-1, the J gene TRBJ2-5, with 14 bases that match TRBD2. Trimming removed 2 bases from V and 7 bases from J; junction bases left unmatched: 7. The CDR3 totals 16 residues. Germline V gene lookup returns CDR1 SGHRS and CDR2 YFSETQ. The CDR3 bases are TGCGCCAGCAGCTTACCGGGACTAGCGGGAGAGGGGACCCAGTACTTC. This gives the protein CASSLPGLAGEGTQYF.

The J gene is TRBJ2-6, the V gene TRBV7-8; D remains ambiguous. The germline gives CDR1 SGHVS, CDR2 FQNEAQ. Trimming removed 2 bases at V and 0 bases at J, with 11 bases between. This CDR3 region has 17 residues. CDR3 in amino acids: CASSLPKIDSGANVLTF. As DNA, the CDR3 is TGTGCCAGCAGCTTACCGAAGATCGACTCTGGGGCCAACGTCCTGACTTTC.

Details on this clone: At one end the junction does not follow the germline gene, possibly because of a read error. The chain joins TRBV28 to TRBJ1-1, with 8 positions matching TRBD1. Germline V gene lookup returns CDR1 MDHEN and CDR2 SYDVKM. The CDR3 is made up of 16 amino acids. The CDR3 reads CANSRTGRFMGTEAFF. The CDR3, as DNA: TGTGCCAACAGTCGGACAGGGAGGTTTATGGGCACTGAAGCTTTCTTT.

This clone was counted once. The chain joins TRBV28 to TRBJ2-7; D not resolved. Germline-derived CDR1 and CDR2 are MDHEN and SYDVKM. V lost 0 bases and J 5 bases, leaving 11 bases between the germline ends. This CDR3 is 14 amino acids long. In DNA, the CDR3 is TGTGCCAGCAGTTTATGGACCCGCCTACACGAGCAGTACTTC. This translates into CASSLWTRLHEQYF.

To note about this clone: Other DNA sequences from this sample encode an identical CDR3 as well. In nucleotides, the CDR3 is TGTGCCAGCAGGTCCGGCCCGAGCAATCAGCCCCAGCATTTT. Protein sequence: CASRSGPSNQPQHF. J is TRBJ1-5 and V is TRBV6-5; no firm D call. The length of the CDR3 is 14 residues. CDR1 and CDR2 from the germline V gene are MNHEY and SVGAGI. V lost 6 bases and J 1 base, leaving 10 bases between the germline ends.

The CDR3, as DNA: TGTGCCAGCAGCTTACTCCGGACAGGGGATGCCGGGGAGCTGTTTTTT. Protein product: CASSLLRTGDAGELFF. The rearrangement joins TRBV7-9 to TRBJ2-2; the match to TRBD1 covers 9 bases. There are 16 residues in the CDR3. The germline gives CDR1 SEHNR, CDR2 FQNEAQ (reference sequence). J lost 6 bases, V lost 2 bases, and 7 bases had no gene match.

V is TRBV6-6 and J is TRBJ2-5, with 10 bases identical to TRBD1. The germline gives CDR1 MNHNY, CDR2 SVGAGI (reference sequence). The CDR3 length is 14 residues. After removal of 6 bases from V and 3 bases from J, the junction contained 4 bases not matched to a gene. The CDR3 sequence: CASRPGTGEETQYF. CDR3 DNA: TGTGCCAGCAGGCCCGGGACAGGGGAAGAGACCCAGTACTTC.

This chain uses TRBV28 with TRBJ2-3; TRBD2 is a possible D gene (6 bases). Germline V gene sequence: CDR1 MDHEN, CDR2 SYDVKM. This CDR3 is 14 amino acids long. V shed 2 bases and J shed 0 bases, with 6 bases lying between them. CDR3 DNA sequence: TGTGCCAGCAGTTTAGCGGGAAGCACAGATACGCAGTATTTT. Translating it yields CASSLAGSTDTQYF.

The chain combines TRBV6-5 with TRBJ2-5, with D maybe TRBD1 (6 bases). CDR3 length equals 13 residues. CDR1 and CDR2 (germline): MNHEY, SVGAGI. V was cut by 2 bases and J by 6 bases, with 10 bases left in between. This CDR3 reads CASSYRDRKTQYF. DNA for the CDR3: TGTGCCAGCAGTTACCGAGACAGGAAGACCCAGTACTTC.

As regards this clone: Compared with germline, one end of the junction differs, possibly owing to a read error. The chain employs TRBV28 and TRBJ1-1, with no clear D. CDR1 is MDHEN, CDR2 SYDVKM, per germline. This CDR3 is 15 amino acids long. CDR3: CASRSPVNTNNEAFF. The CDR3 nucleotides read TGTGCCAGCAGAAGTCCCGTCAATACCAACAATGAAGCTTTCTTT.

V usage is TRBV7-9 and J usage is TRBJ2-7; D is uncertain. V gave up 3 bases and J gave up 2 bases, with 8 bases separating them. The CDR3 totals 13 residues. The germline CDR1 and CDR2 sequences are SEHNR and FQNEAQ (reference sequence). The DNA of the CDR3 is TGTGCCAGCAGCTTCGCAGGCACCTACGAGCAGTACTTC. This gives the protein CASSFAGTYEQYF.

J is TRBJ2-2 and V is TRBV15; TRBD1 agrees at 7 bases. The V gene end was trimmed by 1 base and the J gene end by 0 bases; junction bases not matched to a gene: 5. Germline V gene lookup returns CDR1 LNHNV and CDR2 YYDKDF (reference sequence). The CDR3 sequence is 17 residues long. Here the CDR3 reads CATSRVGGVTNTGELFF. CDR3 in DNA: TGTGCCACCAGCAGAGTAGGGGGCGTAACGAACACCGGGGAGCTGTTTTTT.

This sequence joins TRBV7-9 and TRBJ1-1; weak D call: TRBD1 (5 bases). This CDR3 contains 12 residues. Trimming pared 1 base from V and 10 bases from J, leaving 10 bases between. The germline CDR1 and CDR2 sequences are SEHNR and FQNEAQ (reference sequence). CDR3 bases: TGTGCCAGCAGCTTAGGGACAAACGGAGCTTTCTTT. As protein: CASSLGTNGAFF.

V usage is TRBV6-5 and J usage is TRBJ1-2, with D possibly TRBD1 on 5 matching bases. Trimming took off 5 bases at V and 6 bases at J, with 10 bases between the two ends. Germline lookup yields CDR1 MNHEY and CDR2 SVGAGI. CDR3 length equals 12 residues. The CDR3 DNA reads TGTGCCAGCAGTCTTCCGGGGGATGGCTACACCTTC. Translation gives CASSLPGDGYTF.

This chain uses TRBV27 with TRBJ2-7, with D uncertain. V lost 3 bases, J lost 5 bases, and 11 bases lay in between. The CDR3 spans 13 residues. CDR1 and CDR2 (germline): MNHEY, SMNVEV (reference sequence). The CDR3 sequence: CASSFNSAHEQYF. DNA for the CDR3: TGTGCCAGCAGTTTTAACAGCGCCCACGAGCAGTACTTC.

As DNA, the CDR3 is TGTGCCAGCTCACCCGGGACCGAAGACCACAATGAGCAGTTCTTC. Its protein product is CASSPGTEDHNEQFF. The chain has TRBV18 and TRBJ2-1; either TRBD1 or TRBD2 may fit D (5 bases each). Trimming took off 3 bases at V and 5 bases at J, with 14 bases between the two ends. Germline V gene data show CDR1 as KGHSH and CDR2 as LQKENI. The CDR3 has 15 amino acids.

V usage is TRBV2 and J usage is TRBJ2-2; TRBD1 might be the D (5 bases). The CDR3 loop spans 13 amino acids. V was shortened by 8 bases and J by 7 bases, with 14 bases between the two germline ends. CDR1 and CDR2 (germline): SNHLY, FYNNEI. The CDR3 reads CASSPLRVGELFF. CDR3 nucleotides: TGTGCCAGCTCCCCGCTCAGGGTCGGGGAGCTGTTTTTT.